This T cell receptor beta chain is from a study of regulatory T cells in long-lasting Graves disease. The study's findings and limits: Persistent disease preferred TRBV28, TRBJ1-2 and TRBJ2-5. New patients shared more than 950 public clonotypes, and persistent patients shared more, with around 2,600.

The J segment lost 1 base and the V segment lost 2 bases, leaving 11 bases of the junction unmatched. The CDR3 has 16 amino acids. CDR1 DFQATT and CDR2 SNEGSKA come from the germline V gene (reference sequence). Both iRepertoire HTBI primers and Arm-PCR of CDR3 regions were used to build the TCR beta libraries. One entry per CDR3 protein results from TCRdb running MiXCR on the multiplex PCR reads. The table lists about 470,000 distinct CDR3 sequences, 20% to 25% of them singletons. The time point was: persistent/refractory GD, antithyroid drugs over 5 years with positive TRAb. The TCR library used RNA extracted from PBMCs. From each patient, around 9 milliliters of peripheral blood was drawn and collected into an EDTA anticoagulant tube. A few counts support this clonotype. What it binds is not known.

This material consisted of peripheral blood mononuclear cells (PBMCs), taken when the disease was refractory, from a patient treated with antithyroid drugs. The clonotype originates from a female donor with Graves disease. The V gene is TRBV20-1, the J gene TRBJ2-7; TRBD2 matches at 7 bases. DNA for the CDR3: TGCAGTGCTAGACTACGCAGGCGGGAGAAGTCCTACGAGCAGTACTTC. Its translation: CSARLRRREKSYEQYF.